A selection of T cell receptor beta chains follows, all from one sample in a study of post-analysis software for immune sequencing data. TCRdb re-analysed the PCR reads in MiXCR, keeping a single row per CDR3 protein. The profile shows approximately 160,000 distinct CDR3 sequences, 30% of them singletons. The sequencing input was blood. These receptors were taken from a girl between 10 and 17 years old with multiple sclerosis. Both conserved end residues are part of each CDR3. The D gene is left open where the match is weak. Size values are once, few and many counts, or a class for expanded clones, and some rows have none.

DNA	CDR3	J	size	V	D
TGTGCCAGCAGGACGTCAGCATCCTACAATGAGCAGTTCTTC	CASRTSASYNEQFF	TRBJ2-1	.	TRBV28	.
TGTGCCAGCAGCTTAGACGGGGGAAGCTCCTACGAGCAGTACTTC	CASSLDGGSSYEQYF	TRBJ2-7	few	TRBV7-2	.
TGTGCCAGCAGTTACACCGTCTCGAATCCGCAGTATTTT	CASSYTVSNPQYF	TRBJ2-3	few	TRBV6-6	.
TGTGCCAGCAGCTTAAGGACAGGACTCTCCTACGAGCAGTACTTC	CASSLRTGLSYEQYF	TRBJ2-7	many	TRBV7-9	TRBD1
TGCGCCAGCAGCGACGGATGGAACACTGAAGCTTTCTTT	CASSDGWNTEAFF	TRBJ1-1	.	TRBV5-1	.
TGTGCCAGTAGTACCGGATATGTTAACTATGGCTACACCTTC	CASSTGYVNYGYTF	TRBJ1-2	few	TRBV19	.
TGTGCCAGCAGCTCGAACCGGGACAGCCCATACGATGAGCAGTTCTTC	CASSSNRDSPYDEQFF	TRBJ2-1	.	TRBV11-2	TRBD1
TGTGCCAGCAGCTATCCCCCAAACTACGAGCAGTACTTC	CASSYPPNYEQYF	TRBJ2-7	many	TRBV7-3	.
TGTGCCAGCAGTTCCTTGGGGCTAGGGGCTTACGAGCAGTACTTC	CASSSLGLGAYEQYF	TRBJ2-7	many	TRBV27	.
TGCAGCGTTGTGAGGGAGTCGTACGAGCAGTACTTC	CSVVRESYEQYF	TRBJ2-7	.	TRBV29-1	.
TGTGCCAGCAGTTACTCTTCGGCCATTTACAATGAGCAGTTCTTC	CASSYSSAIYNEQFF	TRBJ2-1	many	TRBV6-6	.
TGCGCCAGCAGCCAAGTGCTCCTAGCGGGAGTTGATGAGCAGTTCTTC	CASSQVLLAGVDEQFF	TRBJ2-1	many	TRBV4-1	TRBD2
TGTGCCATCAGTGATCCGGACAGAGAAAAACTGTTTTTT	CAISDPDREKLFF	TRBJ1-4	few	TRBV10-3	.
TGTGTCATCAGTGAGCAAGTAAGACATGAAGCTTTCTTT	CVISEQVRHEAFF	TRBJ1-1	.	TRBV10-3	.
TGTGCCAGCAGCTTGGCGGGGAGGGACACTGAAGCTTTCTTT	CASSLAGRDTEAFF	TRBJ1-1	few	TRBV5-5	.
TGTGCCACCAGCAGACATTTTAATCAGCCCCAGCATTTT	CATSRHFNQPQHF	TRBJ1-5	many	TRBV15	.
TGTGCCACCAGTGAGACAGGAGAGACCCAGTACTTC	CATSETGETQYF	TRBJ2-5	many	TRBV24-1	.
TGCGCCAGCAGCTTAGGGCACAGGGCGGAGGGCTCTGAAGCTTTCTTT	CASSLGHRAEGSEAFF	TRBJ1-1	few	TRBV5-1	.
TGCGCCAGCAGCCAAGAACCGACAGGGGGCTTGGGGACCCAGTACTTC	CASSQEPTGGLGTQYF	TRBJ2-5	.	TRBV4-1	TRBD1
TGCAGCGTTGGGATGGACAGGGGCTATGGCTACACCTTC	CSVGMDRGYGYTF	TRBJ1-2	.	TRBV29-1	TRBD1
TGCGCCGGAACTGAAGCTTTCTTT	CAGTEAFF	TRBJ1-1	.	TRBV5-1	.
TGCGCCAGCAGCTTGGGGACAGGGTGGGTCCCTCGTCGACCGAACGAGTGGGAACACACTGAAGCTTTCTTT	CASSLGTGWVPRRPNEWEHTEAFF	TRBJ1-1	.	TRBV5-1	TRBD1
TGCGCCAGCAGCTCTCAGCGGGAGGTAATCACAGATACGCAGTATTTT	CASSSQREVITDTQYF	TRBJ2-3	many	TRBV5-1	TRBD2
TGTGCCAGCAGCCAAGATGTAGGGGCAACATATGGCTACACCTTC	CASSQDVGATYGYTF	TRBJ1-2	many	TRBV4-2	.
TGCAGCGTTGATGCGGGGTCCACAGATACGCAGTATTTT	CSVDAGSTDTQYF	TRBJ2-3	once	TRBV29-1	.
TGTGCCAGCAGCTTGTCTGGGGCGGGAGGGCCTCCAGATACGCAGTATTTT	CASSLSGAGGPPDTQYF	TRBJ2-3	many	TRBV7-9	TRBD2
TGTGCCAGCAGCCAAGATGGGTATCGGGAAGGAGAGACCCAGTACTTC	CASSQDGYREGETQYF	TRBJ2-5	.	TRBV3-1	.